This is a list of T cell receptor beta chains from one sample in a study of cytomegalovirus exposure and HLA in healthy donors. Profiling relied on immunoSEQ multiplex PCR, and the TCRdb table lists in-frame clones only, not all of them. This sample carries roughly 110,000 clones, 65% to 80% of them seen once, and the ten largest clones take 2.5% to 3%. Sequenced sample: PBMCs. The receptor set was obtained from a male donor in good health and CMV-seropositive. CDR3s include the opening cysteine and the closing phenylalanine or tryptophan. Fields, in order: J gene, V gene, CDR3 protein.

J: TRBJ1-1; V: TRBV5-1; CDR3: CASGSQLDRAEAFF
J: TRBJ2-7; V: TRBV30; CDR3: CAWSRDSYEQYF
J: TRBJ2-3; V: TRBV18; CDR3: CASSPRRTDTQYF
J: TRBJ1-5; V: TRBV6-1; CDR3: CASSEWDRNQPQHF
J: TRBJ2-3; V: TRBV28; CDR3: CASSLGTTDTQYF
J: TRBJ1-1; V: TRBV6-5; CDR3: CASSYRTGDTEAFF
J: TRBJ1-2; V: TRBV6-5; CDR3: CASSYSAGYGYPF
J: TRBJ1-5; V: TRBV2; CDR3: CASTGTGGEQPQHF
J: TRBJ2-1; V: TRBV29-1; CDR3: CSVPKARTFYNEQFF
J: TRBJ1-5; V: TRBV6-5; CDR3: CASSGQGVQPQHF
J: TRBJ2-7; V: TRBV5-1; CDR3: CASSPSSGGLFYEQYF
J: TRBJ1-3; V: TRBV25-1; CDR3: CASSAQGSGNTIYF
J: TRBJ2-3; V: TRBV18; CDR3: CASSPLGGARRRTDTQYF
J: TRBJ2-2; V: TRBV7-9; CDR3: CASSLAGGAGELFF
J: TRBJ1-2; V: TRBV5-1; CDR3: CASSPMTGLNYGYTF
J: TRBJ2-1; V: TRBV5-1; CDR3: CASSLTSGVRFNEQFF
J: TRBJ2-1; V: TRBV19; CDR3: CASTISTSGPNEQFF
J: TRBJ1-5; V: TRBV6-5; CDR3: CASSQTPSNQPQHF
J: TRBJ1-1; V: TRBV4-1; CDR3: CASSPLPRFGLRAFF
J: TRBJ2-5; V: TRBV7-2; CDR3: CASSNSIFLAGDGETQYF
J: TRBJ1-3; V: TRBV5-1; CDR3: CASSPSTRTLSGNTIYF
J: TRBJ2-1; V: TRBV4-2; CDR3: CASSKQGGTYNEQFF
J: TRBJ2-7; V: TRBV30; CDR3: CAWSPGQEYEQYF
J: TRBJ2-7; V: TRBV19; CDR3: CASSIGVRGYEQYF
J: TRBJ2-7; V: TRBV7-9; CDR3: CASSLGGGSYEQYF
J: TRBJ2-1; V: TRBV5-1; CDR3: CASNRLAGGRNEQFF
J: TRBJ2-1; V: TRBV6-6; CDR3: CASGLAGVNEQFF
J: TRBJ2-3; V: TRBV4-1; CDR3: CASSQRTSGGYVADTQYF
J: TRBJ1-5; V: TRBV6-1; CDR3: CASSDKGQVGRGNQPQHF
J: TRBJ1-6; V: TRBV7-3; CDR3: CASSLMAGDNSPLHF
J: TRBJ2-7; V: TRBV7-6; CDR3: CASSLVRHDHYYEQYF
J: TRBJ1-4; V: TRBV5-4; CDR3: CASSVGQGGGEKLFF
J: TRBJ2-7; V: TRBV7-9; CDR3: CASSLAYNRAGEQYF
J: TRBJ2-5; V: TRBV30; CDR3: CAWSGEGQGLETQYF
J: TRBJ1-6; V: TRBV25-1; CDR3: CASTPGGGPPLHF
J: TRBJ2-1; V: TRBV2; CDR3: CASSGRLAGGSYNEQFF
J: TRBJ1-1; V: TRBV29-1; CDR3: CSVAGVGLRASAEAFF
J: TRBJ1-4; V: TRBV6-1; CDR3: CASSKQGQINEKLFF
J: TRBJ2-5; V: TRBV5-3; CDR3: CARSSTRCVGQGSTIQETQYF
J: TRBJ1-1; V: TRBV18; CDR3: CASSLSGFTEAFF
J: TRBJ2-2; V: TRBV28; CDR3: CASTSRPGTAGELFF
J: TRBJ1-1; V: TRBV6-5; CDR3: CASSYPHGTVNTEAFF
J: TRBJ2-7; V: TRBV6-5; CDR3: CASSRQGAAYEQYF
J: TRBJ2-1; V: TRBV7-3; CDR3: CASSWTGSHYNEQFF
J: TRBJ2-1; V: TRBV7-7; CDR3: CASSLQPGLAGNEQFF
J: TRBJ1-1; V: TRBV15; CDR3: CATSRSRTVNTEAFF
J: TRBJ2-3; V: TRBV9; CDR3: CASSEGTSGYTDTQYF
J: TRBJ2-7; V: TRBV4-2; CDR3: CASSLNPTLLASPYEQYF
J: TRBJ2-7; V: TRBV4-2; CDR3: CASRGGTGSSYEQYF
J: TRBJ2-7; V: TRBV7-2; CDR3: CASSPPVGYEQYF
J: TRBJ1-5; V: TRBV6-1; CDR3: CASSNRYSNQPQHF
J: TRBJ1-1; V: TRBV27; CDR3: CASSLSGTPLHNTEAFF
J: TRBJ2-1; V: TRBV2; CDR3: CASSDRYNEQFF
J: TRBJ2-1; V: TRBV5-1; CDR3: CASSLLAGGGVWFF
J: TRBJ2-5; V: TRBV5-6; CDR3: CASSSTSYNLVIETQYF